The next 5 T cell receptor beta chains were all read from a single sample in a study of technical replicates of blood from four donors. TCRdb's copy holds only in-frame clones and misses some; the assay was immunoSEQ multiplex PCR. The sample yields about 85,000 clones, less than 95% seen once. Sequenced input: T cells isolated from PBMCs. These receptor sequences come from a human donor in good health.

The genes are TRBV18 and TRBJ1-4; no clear D gene. V was shortened by 2 bases and J by 8 bases, with 18 bases between the two germline ends. The CDR3 totals 16 residues. Per the germline V gene, CDR1 is KGHSH and CDR2 is LQKENI. The CDR3 is CASSPSGLYVTEKLFF. In DNA form, the CDR3 reads TGTGCCAGCTCACCATCTGGACTCTATGTGACCGAAAAACTGTTTTTT. The entire variable domain, with the rest obtained from reference TRBV18 and TRBJ1-4, is as follows: NAGVMQNPRHLVRRRGQEARLRCSPMKGHSHVYWYRQLPEEGLKFMVYLQKENIIDESGMPKERFSAEFPKEGPSILRIQQVVRGDSAAYFCASSPSGLYVTEKLFFGSGTQLSVL.

The rearrangement uses TRBV2 and TRBJ2-7; 7 bases align to TRBD1. Germline V CDR1 and CDR2: SNHLY, FYNNEI. The trim removed 2 bases at V and 1 base at J, leaving 11 bases unmatched. This CDR3 spans 17 amino acids. CDR3 in DNA: TGTGCCAGCAGTGAACCGATCTTTAGACAGGGATCCTACGAGCAGTACTTC. Protein product: CASSEPIFRQGSYEQYF.

The sample holds one count of this clone. The rearrangement uses TRBV28 and TRBJ2-5; the D gene is possibly TRBD2 (6 bases). The germline V and J ends were trimmed by 2 bases and 5 bases, with 18 bases remaining between them. The germline CDR1 and CDR2 sequences are MDHEN and SYDVKM. The CDR3 consists of 16 residues. CDR3 nucleotide sequence: TGTGCCAGCAGTTTAACGCTCCGGGAGATGGGGGAGACCCAGTACTTC. It encodes CASSLTLREMGETQYF.

The chain carries TRBV7-6 and TRBJ1-5, with 7 bases identical to TRBD1. Germline CDR1 and CDR2: SGHVS and FNYEAQ. The CDR3 sequence is 14 residues long. The ends lost 4 bases at V and 4 bases at J; junction bases unmatched: 4. DNA of the CDR3: TGTGCCAGCAGCTCGTACAGGGGAAATCAGCCCCAGCATTTT. Protein sequence: CASSSYRGNQPQHF.

The V and J genes are TRBV15 and TRBJ1-2, with 10 positions matching TRBD1. CDR3 length: 15 amino acids. Germline-derived CDR1 and CDR2 are LNHNV and YYDKDF (reference sequence). V lost 1 base and J lost 8; bases outside the gene matches: 7. CDR3 sequence (DNA): TGTGCCACCAGCAGAGGACAGGGGGCGGTGGGAGGCTACACCTTC. Amino acids: CATSRGQGAVGGYTF.